Reported below is one T cell receptor beta chain. The data stem from a study of CD8+ T cells in alopecia areata. Study-level information: Twice a day, 5 to 10 mg of oral tofacitinib was administered to treated patients.

Treatment in this sample: oral pan-JAK inhibitor, 5-10 mg twice daily. A FACSAria was used to sort CD4+ and CD8+ T cells. These cells came from PBMCs. Germline V gives CDR1 PRHDT, CDR2 FYEKMQ (reference sequence). The trim removed 6 bases at V and 5 bases at J, leaving 7 bases unmatched. The CDR3 sequence is 13 residues long. The authors extracted RNA and reverse transcribed it into cDNA as the sequencing template. Profiled with immunoSEQ multiplex PCR; TCRdb holds only in-frame clones, not every one. The data hold 170,000 or so clones, with about 60% observed a single time. The source of this sequence is a human donor with alopecia areata. This chain links TRBV13 with TRBJ2-7, with TRBD2 identical over 7 bases. The sequencing used CD8+ T cells sorted from blood, collected at week 24, from a patient treated with tofacitinib. The CDR3 DNA reads as TGTGCCAGCAGTACCGGGAGGAGGAACGAGCAGTACTTC. Translation: CASSTGRRNEQYF.